A single sample gave rise to the 17 T cell receptor beta chains below, sequenced in a study of T cells in Graves' hyperthyroidism and ophthalmopathy. It was RNA transcripts that yielded the amplified TCR beta CDR3 regions. TCR CDR3 underwent first-round RT-PCR with the HTBI primer set. TCRdb recomputed calls from the multiplex PCR reads with MiXCR, one row per CDR3 protein. The sample shows about half a million distinct CDR3 sequences, roughly a quarter of them seen only once. The sample comprised blood. The receptors come from a young woman with Graves' ophthalmopathy.

In its sample, this clonotype was seen many times. The chain has TRBV30 and TRBJ1-2; D unclear. This CDR3 region has 13 residues. CDR1 and CDR2 (germline): GTSNPN, SVGIG (reference sequence). The V and J ends lost 1 base and 3 bases respectively, with 9 bases between them. The chain's CDR3 is CAWSEIEYYGYTF. CDR3 DNA: TGTGCCTGGAGTGAAATCGAGTACTATGGCTACACCTTC.

This clonotype was seen more than once but under ten times. The genes are TRBV2 and TRBJ2-7; D not certain. Germline V gene sequence: CDR1 SNHLY, CDR2 FYNNEI. V lost 3 bases and J 6 bases, leaving 9 bases between the germline ends. The CDR3 is made up of 12 amino acids. This CDR3 is CASSDRVGEQYF. The CDR3, as DNA: TGTGCCAGCAGTGATCGGGTGGGCGAGCAGTACTTC.

At least ten counts were recorded for this clonotype. J is TRBJ2-7 and V is TRBV7-9; D is uncertain. Trimming cost V 10 bases and J 1 base, with 11 bases left between them. Germline V gives CDR1 SEHNR, CDR2 FQNEAQ (reference sequence). The CDR3 is 12 amino acids. CDR3 sequence (DNA): TGTGCCACTGCAGACGGGTCCTACGAGCAGTACTTC. This translates into CATADGSYEQYF.

This clonotype occurred many times. The gene calls are TRBV5-1 and TRBJ1-2; the match to TRBD1 covers 7 bases. This CDR3 is built from 13 residues. Germline assignment: CDR1 SGHRS and CDR2 YFSETQ. The V gene end was trimmed by 4 bases and the J gene end by 6 bases; junction bases not matched to a gene: 6. CDR3 in DNA: TGCGCCAGCAGCAGACAGGGAGGAGATGGCTACACCTTC. Its protein is CASSRQGGDGYTF.

This clonotype has a count of ten or more. The CDR3 spells CSASTVSRNQPQHF. For the CDR3, the DNA is TGCAGTGCTAGTACAGTCTCCCGCAATCAGCCCCAGCATTTT. The V call is TRBV20-1, the J call TRBJ1-5; D is ambiguous. V lost 3 bases to trimming and J lost 2 bases, with 11 bases between them. Germline V gene lookup returns CDR1 DFQATT and CDR2 SNEGSKA (reference sequence). The length of the CDR3 is 14 residues.

In its sample, this clonotype was seen many times. This sequence joins TRBV29-1 and TRBJ1-1, with 11 nucleotides matching TRBD1. The V gene end was trimmed by 4 bases and the J gene end by 3 bases; junction bases not matched to a gene: 7. The V gene's germline CDR1 is SQVTM and CDR2 ANQGSEA. The CDR3 length is 15 residues. As DNA, the CDR3 is TGCAGCGTTGGACGCGGGACAGGGGGAGACACTGAAGCTTTCTTT. Protein sequence: CSVGRGTGGDTEAFF.

This clonotype appeared many times. Here the CDR3 reads CSARAHRVGGGYTF. As DNA, the CDR3 is TGCAGTGCTAGAGCGCACAGGGTCGGAGGTGGCTACACCTTC. This chain joins TRBV20-1 and TRBJ1-2; a possible D gene is TRBD1 (6 bases). The CDR3 is 14 residues long. Germline CDR1 is DFQATT and CDR2 is SNEGSKA (reference sequence). V was clipped by 1 base and J by 7 bases, with 16 bases between them.

This clonotype has at least ten counts. The rearrangement joins TRBV7-2 to TRBJ2-7, with 12 nucleotides matching TRBD1. Germline values: CDR1 SGHTA, CDR2 FQGNSA. Losses at the gene ends were 5 bases for V and 7 bases for J; bases not matched to a gene: 6. The length of the CDR3 is 14 residues. The CDR3 nucleotides are TGTGCCAGCAGCGGGGGACAGGGGGCGCGGGAGCAGTACTTC. Protein product: CASSGGQGAREQYF. The full variable domain, its missing parts supplied by reference TRBV7-2 and TRBJ2-7, is GAGVSQSPSNKVTEKGKDVELRCDPISGHTALYWYRQSLGQGLEFLIYFQGNSAPDKSGLPSDRFSAERTGGSVSTLTIQRTQQEDSAVYLCASSGGQGAREQYFGPGTRLTVT.

On this clonotype: This likely comes from a read error, as the CDR3 has no conserved phenylalanine or tryptophan at its end. The CDR3 region is CASSPQGNTEAFL. Written as DNA, the CDR3 is TGTGCCAGCTCACCACAGGGAAACACTGAAGCTTTCCTT. The chain uses TRBV18 and TRBJ1-1; D gene unclear. The CDR3 has 13 residues. V dropped 1 base and J dropped 2 bases, with 5 bases sitting between them. CDR1 is KGHSH and CDR2 is LQKENI in the germline V gene.

The chain is built from TRBV4-1 and TRBJ1-5; D unresolved. The germline gives CDR1 MGHRA, CDR2 YSYEKL. The CDR3 spans 16 residues. V lost 1 base and J 4 bases, leaving 14 bases between the germline ends. CDR3 sequence (DNA): TGCGCCAGCAGCCAAGTATCGAACAACCCAAATCAGCCCCAGCATTTT. As protein: CASSQVSNNPNQPQHF.

This clonotype was seen ten or more times. This sequence joins TRBV6-5 and TRBJ2-7; no definite D call. The germline gives CDR1 MNHEY, CDR2 SVGAGI. The CDR3 has 12 residues. V shed 5 bases and J shed 6 bases, with 11 bases lying between them. In DNA form, the CDR3 reads TGTGCCAGCAGTCATCCAGAATCCGAGCAGTACTTC. Its translation is CASSHPESEQYF.

For this clonotype: As the CDR3 is not closed by the conserved phenylalanine or tryptophan, this likely results from a read error. The J gene is TRBJ1-1, the V gene TRBV29-1; D remains unclear. The germline V gene has CDR1 SQVTM and CDR2 ANQGSEA. Trimming left V 7 bases short and J 5 bases short, with 17 bases between. The CDR3 has 13 amino acids. The DNA of the CDR3 is TGCAGCGCCTCGTCCGGGGAATGGACTGAAGCTTTCTTA. Translation gives CSASSGEWTEAFL.

This clonotype was seen ten or more times. The chain couples TRBV27 to TRBJ1-3; unclear D gene. Germline CDR1 and CDR2: MNHEY and SMNVEV (reference sequence). The CDR3 is 11 residues long. Trimming shortened V by 7 bases and J by 3 bases, and 4 bases separated the two germline ends. The CDR3 DNA reads TGTGCCAGCATTTATGGAAACACCATATATTTT. Translating gives CASIYGNTIYF.

This clonotype was seen more than once but under ten times. This sequence may be a read error, since a much larger clone differs from it by one base. V and J are TRBV28 and TRBJ2-7; tentative D call: TRBD1 (5 bases). V shed 3 bases and J shed 2 bases, with 14 bases lying between them. This CDR3 is 15 amino acids long. The germline V gene encodes CDR1 MDHEN and CDR2 SYDVKM. In DNA, the CDR3 is TGTGCCAGCAGTTTTCAGGGCAGCTCTACCTACGAGCAGTACTTC. Translating gives CASSFQGSSTYEQYF.

This clonotype was counted ten times or more. The chain has TRBV6-2 or TRBV6-3 and TRBJ2-2; TRBD2 agrees at 8 bases. V shed 4 bases, J shed 5 bases, and the junction held 15 bases outside the gene matches. CDR1 and CDR2 (germline): MNHEY, SVGEGT. The CDR3 consists of 18 residues. CDR3 nucleotide sequence: TGTGCCAGCAGTTGGGGTTCCGGACTAGCAATAGGGACCGGGGAGCTGTTTTTT. Its protein product is CASSWGSGLAIGTGELFF.

The J gene is TRBJ1-3, the V gene TRBV4-1, with D tentatively TRBD1 (5 bases). V gave up 6 bases and J gave up 0 bases, with 15 bases separating them. From germline, CDR1 is MGHRA and CDR2 YSYEKL. This CDR3 is built from 16 residues. CDR3 sequence: CASREVGPSSGNTIYF. The CDR3 DNA is TGCGCCAGCAGGGAGGTGGGACCGAGCTCTGGAAACACCATATATTTT.

This clonotype was recorded many times. V usage is TRBV2 and J usage is TRBJ1-1; no firm D call. The CDR3 covers 13 residues. V gave up 8 bases and J gave up 4 bases, with 14 bases separating them. The germline V gene encodes CDR1 SNHLY and CDR2 FYNNEI. The CDR3 is CASRLEGATEAFF. Written as DNA, the CDR3 is TGTGCCAGCCGCCTTGAGGGAGCCACTGAAGCTTTCTTT.